The clone carrying this T cell receptor beta chain came up a few times. This CDR3 spans 11 amino acids. V lost 8 bases and J lost 0, with 4 bases in between. Per germline, CDR1 LNHDA and CDR2 SQIVND (reference sequence). The data originate from a study of blood T cell repertoires in COVID-19. Study information: Samples came from the United States, Italy and Spain, spanning acute and convalescent COVID-19. Sources were T cells, B-cell-depleted T cells, or PBMCs; the material itself was cDNA or gDNA.

In the original processing: Reference gene primer amplification yielded estimated nucleated cell counts. Produced via immunoSEQ multiplex PCR; TCRdb's table is partial and in-frame only. The DNA gave D and trimming, while V, J and clone size come from that table. The table lists 140,000 or so clones, 80% of them singletons. The clonotype originates from a man between 65 and 85 years old who had recovered from COVID-19. The J gene is TRBJ1-1, the V gene TRBV19; D not certain. The sequenced material came from peripheral blood. The CDR3 loop is CASRLNTEAFF. The CDR3 nucleotides read TGTGCCAGTCGTCTGAACACTGAAGCTTTCTTT.